These 17 T cell receptor beta chains came from one sample sequenced in a study of T cell changes during pregnancy in multiple sclerosis. The repertoire was sequenced with immunoSEQ multiplex PCR; TCRdb's copy has only in-frame clones and lacks some. The repertoire holds some 74,000 clones, over 85% seen once, with roughly 3.7% in the top ten. The sequenced sample was peripheral blood, obtained after pregnancy. The receptors originated from a female donor in good health, enrolled as a control in a pregnancy study.

About this clone: Compared with germline, one end of the junction differs, possibly owing to a read error. The rearrangement joins TRBV5-1 to TRBJ1-1; D gene unclear. Per the germline V gene, CDR1 is SGHRS and CDR2 is YFSETQ. The CDR3 sequence is 14 residues long. In nucleotides, the CDR3 is TGCGCCGGCAGCTTGGACCGGGTTGGGACTGAAGCTTTCTTT. It codes for CAGSLDRVGTEAFF.

The rearrangement joins TRBV7-2 to TRBJ1-5, with D hard to call. Germline V CDR1 and CDR2: SGHTA, FQGNSA. There are 14 residues in the CDR3. V lost 5 bases to trimming and J lost 0 bases, with 8 bases between them. The CDR3 region is CASSQVDSNQPQHF. In DNA, the CDR3 is TGTGCCAGCAGCCAGGTCGATAGCAATCAGCCCCAGCATTTT.

The chain uses TRBV13 and TRBJ1-2; 8 positions agree with TRBD1. Germline CDR1 is PRHDT and CDR2 is FYEKMQ (reference sequence). This CDR3 spans 13 amino acids. V lost 3 bases to trimming and J lost 8 bases; unmatched junction nucleotides: 5. The CDR3 protein is CASSFGQGRGYTF. The CDR3, as DNA: TGTGCCAGCAGCTTCGGACAGGGCAGGGGCTACACCTTC.

The CDR3 DNA reads as TGTGCCAGCAGTCTTACTACCGGGACAGACAATCAGCGTCCCCAGCATTTT. It encodes CASSLTTGTDNQRPQHF. This chain uses TRBV5-6 with TRBJ1-5; 7 bases map to TRBD1. Germline CDR1 is SGHDT and CDR2 is YYEEEE. This CDR3 has 17 amino acids. Unmatched junction bases numbered 21, after V lost 5 bases and J lost 10 bases.

V is TRBV27 and J is TRBJ1-6, with D possibly TRBD1 on 5 matching bases. The CDR3 has 14 amino acids. Germline V gene sequence: CDR1 MNHEY, CDR2 SMNVEV (reference sequence). Trimming left V 6 bases short and J 10 bases short, with 16 bases between. The CDR3: CASRLQGIWSPLHF. The CDR3 DNA is TGTGCCAGCAGGCTCCAGGGAATTTGGTCACCCCTCCACTTT.

This sequence joins TRBV11-2 and TRBJ2-7; D gene ambiguous. The V and J ends lost 5 bases and 2 bases respectively, with 10 bases between them. Germline CDR1 is SGHAT and CDR2 is FQNNGV. The CDR3 covers 13 residues. The CDR3 region has the DNA TGTGCCAGCAGCGACACATCTACCTACGAGCAGTACTTC. Translating it yields CASSDTSTYEQYF.

CDR3 coding DNA: TGTGCCAGCTATGAACAGGGCACTGAAGCTTTCTTT. It is translated as CASYEQGTEAFF. The rearrangement links TRBV28 to TRBJ1-1, with D maybe TRBD1 (6 bases). CDR1 MDHEN and CDR2 SYDVKM come from the germline V gene. The CDR3 extends over 12 amino acids. The V gene lost 8 bases and the J gene lost 4 bases, with 11 bases spanning the gap.

The rearrangement joins TRBV2 to TRBJ2-2, with D tentatively TRBD1 (6 bases). Trimming removed 5 bases from V and 3 bases from J, with 13 bases in between. The length of the CDR3 is 15 residues. CDR1 is SNHLY and CDR2 is FYNNEI in the germline V gene. The CDR3 nucleotides are TGTGCCAGCAGTCTGGACAGAGGGGACACCGGGGAGCTGTTTTTT. Protein sequence: CASSLDRGDTGELFF.

The chain links TRBV29-1 to TRBJ1-1; D is undetermined. Germline CDR1 SQVTM, CDR2 ANQGSEA. The CDR3 runs 8 residues. The V gene lost 7 bases and the J gene lost 7 bases, with 4 bases spanning the gap. The CDR3 is CSDNEAFF. DNA of the CDR3: TGCAGCGACAATGAAGCTTTCTTT.

Of note for this clone: Other DNA sequences in this sample translate to the same CDR3. The chain employs TRBV28 and TRBJ1-1; D not resolved. Germline V lookup: CDR1 MDHEN, CDR2 SYDVKM. The CDR3 is 11 residues long. V was shortened by 7 bases and J by 1 base, with 4 bases between the two germline ends. The CDR3 sequence is CASTGNTEAFF. Here the CDR3 DNA reads TGTGCCAGCACGGGGAACACTGAAGCTTTCTTT.

This rearrangement joins TRBV29-1 to TRBJ2-5; 10 nucleotides line up with TRBD2. Trimming removed 4 bases from V and 4 bases from J; junction bases left unmatched: 9. This CDR3 is 15 amino acids long. Per the germline V gene, CDR1 is SQVTM and CDR2 is ANQGSEA. CDR3 sequence (DNA): TGCAGCGTTGTAGGGAGCGGGAGGGCGAGAGAGACCCAGTACTTC. This sequence encodes CSVVGSGRARETQYF.

The chain couples TRBV11-2 to TRBJ1-3; 7 bases are a match to TRBD1. The V gene end was trimmed by 4 bases and the J gene end by 0 bases; junction bases not matched to a gene: 6. Germline V gene data show CDR1 as SGHAT and CDR2 as FQNNGV. The CDR3 covers 16 residues. For the CDR3, the DNA is TGTGCCAGCAGCTCCCCCAGGGACAGCTCTGGAAACACCATATATTTT. It specifies CASSSPRDSSGNTIYF. Based on the CDR3 plus reference TRBV11-2 and TRBJ1-3, the full variable domain is EAGVAQSPRYKIIEKRQSVAFWCNPISGHATLYWYQQILGQGPKLLIQFQNNGVVDDSQLPKDRFSAERLKGVDSTLKIQPAKLEDSAVYLCASSSPRDSSGNTIYFGEGSWLTVV.

The V call is TRBV6-4, the J call TRBJ2-6; 8 bases map to TRBD2. Trimming took 0 bases from V and 0 from J; bases not matched to a gene: 10. Germline loops: CDR1 MRHNA, CDR2 SNTAGT. CDR3 size: 20 residues. The CDR3 bases are TGTGCCAGCAGTGACTCTTCCTACTCGGGGGGGAGCTCTGGGGCCAACGTCCTGACTTTC. Amino acids: CASSDSSYSGGSSGANVLTF.

The chain is built from TRBV2 and TRBJ2-7; 8 bases align to TRBD2. This CDR3 spans 11 amino acids. In germline, CDR1 is SNHLY, CDR2 FYNNEI. J gave up 5 bases and V 9 bases, and 3 bases lay outside the gene matches. CDR3 protein: CARGTRDEQYF. CDR3 nucleotide sequence: TGTGCCAGGGGGACTAGGGACGAGCAGTACTTC.

J is TRBJ2-3 and V is TRBV28, with TRBD2 as a possible D gene (5 bases). Germline CDR1 is MDHEN and CDR2 is SYDVKM. Trimming stripped 7 bases from V and 1 base from J, with 9 bases between. The CDR3 length is 13 residues. In DNA form, the CDR3 reads TGTGCCAGCACTCGGGATGGCACAGATACGCAGTATTTT. Translating it yields CASTRDGTDTQYF.

J is TRBJ1-4 and V is TRBV28, with a possible D match to TRBD1 (6 bases). Trimming took 4 bases from V and 0 from J, leaving 12 bases between them. The CDR3 sequence is 16 residues long. CDR1 is MDHEN, CDR2 SYDVKM, per germline. The CDR3 bases are TGTGCCAGCAGTTCGGGACATCTAGCAACTAATGAAAAACTGTTTTTT. Its protein is CASSSGHLATNEKLFF.

The chain employs TRBV19 and TRBJ1-4; D remains unclear. CDR1 LNHDA and CDR2 SQIVND come from the germline V gene (reference sequence). Trimming took 9 bases from V and 2 from J, leaving 16 bases between them. This CDR3 is 15 amino acids long. The CDR3 region is CARSLHEETNEKLFF. CDR3 bases: TGTGCCAGAAGTCTCCACGAGGAGACTAATGAAAAACTGTTTTTT.